Following are 19 T cell receptor beta chains from one sample sequenced in a study of OX40 agonist ivuxolimab in advanced cancers. Sequenced by immunoSEQ multiplex PCR; TCRdb stores in-frame clones only, minus some. The sample includes roughly 40,000 clones, more than 80% of them seen just once. Sequences were derived from CD4+ or CD8+ T cells sorted from blood, sampled in a trial of the OX40 agonist ivuxolimab. These receptor sequences come from an adult with an advanced solid tumor such as melanoma, head and neck, liver or kidney cancer.

The CDR3 sequence: CASSVQQSGNTIYF. The DNA for the CDR3 is TGTGCCAGCAGCGTCCAACAGTCTGGAAACACCATATATTTT. This sequence joins TRBV9 and TRBJ1-3, with unresolved D. The V end lost 2 bases, the J end lost 1 base, and 7 bases lay between the germline ends. The germline CDR1 and CDR2 sequences are SGDLS and YYNGEE. CDR3 length equals 14 residues.

The chain joins TRBV19 to TRBJ2-6; the D gene is possibly TRBD2 (6 bases). Between the trimmed V and J ends, which lost 7 bases and 0 bases, there was a span of 19 bases. The V gene's germline CDR1 is LNHDA and CDR2 SQIVND (reference sequence). The CDR3 extends over 18 amino acids. The CDR3 DNA reads as TGTGCCAGTATAATCCCTCCGGGGGTTCCCTCTGGGGCCAACGTCCTGACTTTC. The encoded protein is CASIIPPGVPSGANVLTF.

The rearrangement uses TRBV28 and TRBJ2-7; D uncertain. V lost 4 bases to trimming and J lost 5 bases, with 9 bases between them. From germline, CDR1 is MDHEN and CDR2 SYDVKM. The CDR3 has 12 amino acids. Here the CDR3 reads CASSYAPNEQYF. As DNA, the CDR3 is TGTGCCAGCAGTTACGCACCCAACGAGCAGTACTTC.

This clone has a handful of counts. In DNA form, the CDR3 reads TGTGCCAGCAGTTTTACAGGGAAATACGAGCAGTACTTC. It specifies CASSFTGKYEQYF. The chain employs TRBV28 and TRBJ2-7; D may be TRBD1 (6 bases). The CDR3 runs to 13 residues. Germline assignment: CDR1 MDHEN and CDR2 SYDVKM. V lost 3 bases and J lost 4, with 10 bases in between.

The chain employs TRBV6-5 and TRBJ2-3; TRBD1 agrees at 11 bases. The CDR3 totals 15 residues. The V gene end was trimmed by 5 bases and the J gene end by 11 bases; junction bases not matched to a gene: 12. The germline gives CDR1 MNHEY, CDR2 SVGAGI. The CDR3 DNA reads as TGTGCCAGCAGTCATCTACACCGGACAGGGGGCATGCAGTATTTT. It yields the protein CASSHLHRTGGMQYF.

This clone was counted once. The chain carries TRBV18 and TRBJ1-2, with 9 nucleotides matching TRBD1. Germline V CDR1 and CDR2: KGHSH, LQKENI. The V gene end was trimmed by 3 bases and the J gene end by 3 bases; junction bases not matched to a gene: 8. This CDR3 spans 16 amino acids. The DNA for the CDR3 is TGTGCCAGCTCACCTCGGGACAGGGCGAGGGACTATGGCTACACCTTC. Protein sequence: CASSPRDRARDYGYTF.

The chain combines TRBV19 with TRBJ1-1; D call uncertain. The CDR3 length is 13 residues. The germline V gene encodes CDR1 LNHDA and CDR2 SQIVND (reference sequence). The V gene lost 4 bases and the J gene lost 1 base, with 7 bases spanning the gap. This chain's CDR3 is CASSRVENTEAFF. The CDR3 coding sequence is TGTGCCAGTAGTAGGGTAGAGAACACTGAAGCTTTCTTT.

V is TRBV10-3 and J is TRBJ1-2; no firm D call. The CDR3 is 13 amino acids. Germline V CDR1 and CDR2: ENHRY, SYGVKD. Trimming removed 7 bases from V and 6 bases from J, with 15 bases in between. The CDR3 reads CAITGTAKDGYTF. The CDR3 nucleotides are TGTGCCATCACGGGAACAGCAAAAGATGGCTACACCTTC.

The gene calls are TRBV7-9 and TRBJ2-5; TRBD1 matches at 9 bases. In germline, CDR1 is SEHNR, CDR2 FQNEAQ (reference sequence). The V gene end was trimmed by 5 bases and the J gene end by 2 bases; junction bases not matched to a gene: 6. The CDR3 contains 15 residues. This chain's CDR3 is CASSRRGTGQETQYF. CDR3 sequence (DNA): TGTGCCAGCAGCCGAAGAGGGACAGGGCAAGAGACCCAGTACTTC. The complete variable domain, with remaining parts taken from reference TRBV7-9 and TRBJ2-5, reads DTGVSQNPRHKITKRGQNVTFRCDPISEHNRLYWYRQTLGQGPEFLTYFQNEAQLEKSRLLSDRFSAERPKGSFSTLEIQRTEQGDSAMYLCASSRRGTGQETQYFGPGTRLLVL.

V usage is TRBV5-1 and J usage is TRBJ2-7; D could derive from TRBD1 or TRBD2 (5 bases each). V was cut by 4 bases and J by 5 bases, with 7 bases left in between. This CDR3 contains 11 residues. Per germline, CDR1 SGHRS and CDR2 YFSETQ. CDR3 sequence (DNA): TGCGCCAGCAGCGGGGACCACGAGCAGTACTTC. Its protein product is CASSGDHEQYF. The complete variable domain, with remaining parts taken from reference TRBV5-1 and TRBJ2-7, reads KAGVTQTPRYLIKTRGQQVTLSCSPISGHRSVSWYQQTPGQGLQFLFEYFSETQRNKGNFPGRFSGRQFSNSRSEMNVSTLELGDSALYLCASSGDHEQYFGPGTRLTVT.

The chain uses TRBV6-1 and TRBJ2-7; D may match TRBD1 or TRBD2 (6 bases each). There are 16 residues in the CDR3. Germline-derived CDR1 and CDR2 are MNHNS and SASEGT. Trimming took off 3 bases at V and 5 bases at J, with 20 bases between the two ends. CDR3 nucleotides: TGTGCCAGCAGTGACGGGGGATTTCTGGGGGCAGACGAGCAGTACTTC. It encodes CASSDGGFLGADEQYF.

This chain connects TRBV5-1 to TRBJ2-5, with D tentatively TRBD1 or TRBD2 (6 bases each). Germline CDR1 is SGHRS and CDR2 is YFSETQ. The CDR3 length is 13 residues. The V end was cut by 4 bases, the J end by 5 bases, with 12 bases between. The CDR3, as DNA: TGCGCCAGCAGCGAACAGGGAGGCGAGACCCAGTACTTC. Translation gives CASSEQGGETQYF.

The V and J genes are TRBV19 and TRBJ1-1; no reliable D call. This CDR3 is 14 amino acids long. V lost 10 bases, J lost 0 bases, and 15 bases lay in between. Germline V gives CDR1 LNHDA, CDR2 SQIVND (reference sequence). The CDR3: CATTVGGMNTEAFF. CDR3 coding DNA: TGTGCCACCACCGTGGGCGGTATGAACACTGAAGCTTTCTTT.

V is TRBV28 and J is TRBJ1-5; D possibly corresponds to TRBD1 (5 bases). Germline CDR1 MDHEN, CDR2 SYDVKM. V was shortened by 4 bases and J by 6 bases, with 19 bases between the two germline ends. The CDR3 is 16 amino acids. DNA for the CDR3: TGTGCCAGCAGTTCCCGGGCGTTTTGGGGCAGTCAGCCCCAGCATTTT. It encodes CASSSRAFWGSQPQHF.

The V call is TRBV5-1, the J call TRBJ2-3; D call uncertain. V was shortened by 0 bases and J by 6 bases, with 5 bases between the two germline ends. Germline V gene data show CDR1 as SGHRS and CDR2 as YFSETQ. The CDR3 consists of 12 residues. CDR3 protein: CASSLVGDTQYF. CDR3 nucleotide sequence: TGCGCCAGCAGCTTGGTTGGGGATACGCAGTATTTT.

J is TRBJ1-2 and V is TRBV28, with a tentative D call TRBD1 (5 bases). Trimming left V 6 bases short and J 6 bases short, with 17 bases between. The CDR3 totals 14 residues. The germline V gene has CDR1 MDHEN and CDR2 SYDVKM. CDR3 amino acids: CASSPWALGDGYTF. CDR3 in DNA: TGTGCCAGCAGCCCCTGGGCTTTGGGGGATGGCTACACCTTC.

The chain joins TRBV20-1 to TRBJ1-1; D gene uncertain. Per germline, CDR1 DFQATT and CDR2 SNEGSKA (reference sequence). The CDR3 sequence is 11 residues long. V was clipped by 6 bases and J by 5 bases, with 10 bases between them. The CDR3 region is CSARRETEAFF. The CDR3 DNA sequence: TGCAGTGCGCGGAGGGAAACTGAAGCTTTCTTT.

This clone is a singleton in its sample. The chain links TRBV6-5 to TRBJ2-2; no firm D call. V was shortened by 5 bases and J by 5 bases, with 12 bases between the two germline ends. This CDR3 region has 14 residues. Germline V gives CDR1 MNHEY, CDR2 SVGAGI. This CDR3 reads CASSLTTVTGELFF. CDR3 sequence (DNA): TGTGCCAGCAGTCTGACGACTGTTACCGGGGAGCTGTTTTTT.

The rearrangement links TRBV10-3 to TRBJ2-1, with D possibly being TRBD1 or TRBD2 (5 bases each). From germline, CDR1 is ENHRY and CDR2 SYGVKD. This CDR3 comprises 11 residues. Trimming left V 8 bases short and J 5 bases short, with 7 bases between. The CDR3: CAIVGDNEQFF. CDR3 nucleotide sequence: TGTGCCATCGTGGGGGACAATGAGCAGTTCTTC.